The 24 T cell receptor beta chains reported below all come from one sample, sequenced in a study of identical twins' blood T cells. TCRdb processed the 5' RACE reads anew with MiXCR; each CDR3 protein has one entry. The repertoire has hundreds of thousands of distinct CDR3 sequences, roughly 30% of them found once; the top ten carry roughly 5.5%. The sample comprised PBMCs. The receptors were sampled from a woman between 18 and 55 years old in good health.

J is TRBJ2-1 and V is TRBV30; no reliable D call. Germline V gene lookup returns CDR1 GTSNPN and CDR2 SVGIG (reference sequence). V was clipped by 3 bases and J by 4 bases, with 4 bases between them. The CDR3 extends over 11 amino acids. The CDR3 loop reads CAWSDYNEQFF. As DNA, the CDR3 is TGTGCCTGGAGCGATTACAATGAGCAGTTCTTC.

This clonotype has just a few counts. The CDR3, as DNA: TGTGCCATCAGGACTAGCGGGAGTACCGGGGAGCTGTTTTTT. The encoded protein is CAIRTSGSTGELFF. The J gene is TRBJ2-2, the V gene TRBV10-3, with 12 bases that match TRBD2. The germline V gene has CDR1 ENHRY and CDR2 SYGVKD. Trimming at V came to 6 bases and at J to 5 bases, leaving 1 base not matched to a gene. The CDR3 is made up of 14 amino acids.

In its sample, this clonotype was seen a few times. This chain uses TRBV7-6 with TRBJ2-7, with TRBD2 as a possible D gene (5 bases). The V end was cut by 4 bases, the J end by 6 bases, with 16 bases between. Per the germline V gene, CDR1 is SGHVS and CDR2 is FNYEAQ. This CDR3 is built from 14 residues. The CDR3 protein is CASSSGKGPREQYF. CDR3 in DNA: TGTGCCAGCAGCTCGGGGAAAGGGCCTCGCGAGCAGTACTTC. The full variable domain, rest sourced from reference TRBV7-6 and TRBJ2-7, is GAGVSQSPRYKVTKRGQDVALRCDPISGHVSLYWYRQALGQGPEFLTYFNYEAQQDKSGLPNDRFSAERPEGSISTLTIQRTEQRDSAMYRCASSSGKGPREQYFGPGTRLTVT.

The J gene is TRBJ2-2, the V gene TRBV20-1; D not resolved. Germline V gene data show CDR1 as DFQATT and CDR2 as SNEGSKA (reference sequence). This CDR3 has 13 amino acids. The V and J ends lost 0 bases and 3 bases respectively, with 5 bases between them. The CDR3 sequence is CSARDADTGELFF. The CDR3 bases are TGCAGTGCTAGAGATGCGGACACCGGGGAGCTGTTTTTT.

This clonotype was seen a few times. This chain links TRBV20-1 with TRBJ1-4; D is ambiguous. The CDR3 has 13 amino acids. With 4 bases removed from V and 13 bases from J, the gap between germline ends came to 19 bases. Germline loops: CDR1 DFQATT, CDR2 SNEGSKA (reference sequence). This CDR3 reads CSAIGVLEGVLFF. Here the CDR3 DNA reads TGCAGTGCTATCGGCGTGCTTGAGGGCGTACTGTTTTTT.

This clonotype has a handful of counts. The chain combines TRBV7-9 with TRBJ1-6; no clear D. V dropped 6 bases and J dropped 8 bases, with 23 bases sitting between them. CDR1 is SEHNR, CDR2 FQNEAQ, per germline (reference sequence). This CDR3 spans 17 amino acids. The DNA of the CDR3 is TGTGCCAGCAGTCGATTTCCCGGGCGTAGAGAACATTCACCCCTCCACTTT. Residues: CASSRFPGRREHSPLHF. The variable domain in full, completed from reference TRBV7-9 and TRBJ1-6, reads DTGVSQNPRHKITKRGQNVTFRCDPISEHNRLYWYRQTLGQGPEFLTYFQNEAQLEKSRLLSDRFSAERPKGSFSTLEIQRTEQGDSAMYLCASSRFPGRREHSPLHFGNGTRLTVT.

The table lists this clonotype with a few counts. The V call is TRBV5-1, the J call TRBJ2-1, with 14 positions matching TRBD2. The germline CDR1 and CDR2 sequences are SGHRS and YFSETQ. CDR3 length: 17 residues. V trimming: 3 bases; J trimming: 3 bases; junction bases outside the gene matches: 5. The chain's CDR3 is CASSWGLAGEDYNEQFF. The DNA of the CDR3 is TGCGCCAGCAGCTGGGGACTAGCGGGGGAAGACTACAATGAGCAGTTCTTC.

The genes are TRBV10-3 and TRBJ2-6, with 7 bases lining up with TRBD1. CDR1 ENHRY and CDR2 SYGVKD come from the germline V gene. Trimming at V came to 10 bases and at J to 4 bases, leaving 13 bases not matched to a gene. The CDR3 sequence is 16 residues long. This CDR3 is CASTGQMISGANVLTF. The CDR3 DNA reads TGTGCCAGCACGGGACAGATGATATCGGGGGCCAACGTCCTGACTTTC.

CDR3 loop: CASSLADSGISPLHF. The CDR3 DNA reads as TGTGCCAGCAGCTTAGCGGACAGTGGGATTTCACCCCTCCACTTT. V gene TRBV7-8 combines with J gene TRBJ1-6, with D perhaps matching TRBD1 (6 bases). V was shortened by 0 bases and J by 9 bases, with 12 bases between the two germline ends. Germline V gene sequence: CDR1 SGHVS, CDR2 FQNEAQ. This CDR3 contains 15 residues.

This clonotype was observed at least ten times. The rearrangement uses TRBV7-2 and TRBJ2-3; no definite D call. Trimming removed 5 bases from V and 4 bases from J, with 4 bases in between. Germline V gene sequence: CDR1 SGHTA, CDR2 FQGNSA. This CDR3 has 11 residues. The CDR3 DNA sequence: TGTGCCAGCAGCAATCCAGATACGCAGTATTTT. The encoded protein is CASSNPDTQYF.

Concerning this clonotype: This may stem from a read error, because a much larger clone lies one nucleotide away. The CDR3 loop is CSARLARTDTQYF. The CDR3 DNA is TGCAGTGCGAGACTAGCCAGAACAGATACGCAGTATTTT. The V call is TRBV20-1, the J call TRBJ2-3; 7 bases map to TRBD2. Per the germline V gene, CDR1 is DFQATT and CDR2 is SNEGSKA (reference sequence). The CDR3 extends over 13 amino acids. The J segment lost 3 bases and the V segment lost 6 bases, leaving 6 bases of the junction unmatched.

The CDR3 spells CATVETDSIGYTF. CDR3 sequence (DNA): TGTGCCACCGTAGAGACAGATTCGATCGGCTACACCTTC. This chain links TRBV6-5 with TRBJ1-2; D may be TRBD1 (5 bases). The CDR3 has 13 residues. The V end lost 10 bases, the J end lost 8 bases, and 20 bases lay between the germline ends. The V gene's germline CDR1 is MNHEY and CDR2 SVGAGI.

This clonotype appeared many times. This rearrangement joins TRBV25-1 to TRBJ1-1, with D perhaps TRBD1 (5 bases). The CDR3 is 14 residues long. Germline assignment: CDR1 MGHDK and CDR2 SYGVNS. With 2 bases removed from V and 7 bases from J, the gap between germline ends came to 14 bases. The CDR3 region is CASSEAGDRHEAFF. The CDR3 DNA reads as TGTGCCAGCAGTGAAGCGGGAGACAGACATGAAGCTTTCTTT.

This clonotype was picked up many times. V gene TRBV20-1 combines with J gene TRBJ2-3, with 9 bases lining up with TRBD1. The CDR3 extends over 15 amino acids. V lost 0 bases to trimming and J lost 3 bases; unmatched junction nucleotides: 4. The germline gives CDR1 DFQATT, CDR2 SNEGSKA (reference sequence). The CDR3 spells CSARDIGQGTDTQYF. CDR3 coding DNA: TGCAGTGCTAGAGATATTGGACAGGGGACAGATACGCAGTATTTT.

There are many counts of this clonotype. V and J are TRBV20-1 and TRBJ2-5; perhaps TRBD1 as D (5 bases). Trimming removed 4 bases from V and 4 bases from J, with 16 bases in between. Germline V lookup: CDR1 DFQATT, CDR2 SNEGSKA (reference sequence). The CDR3 is made up of 14 amino acids. CDR3 nucleotide sequence: TGCAGTGCTAAGACGACCAGAACAGGAGAGACCCAGTACTTC. Amino acids: CSAKTTRTGETQYF.

This chain uses TRBV7-2 with TRBJ2-2; no reliable D call. V gave up 1 base and J gave up 0 bases, with 9 bases separating them. From germline, CDR1 is SGHTA and CDR2 FQGNSA. The CDR3 runs 16 residues. Here the CDR3 reads CASSLVRPANTGELFF. Here the CDR3 DNA reads TGTGCCAGCAGCTTAGTGCGGCCCGCGAACACCGGGGAGCTGTTTTTT. Full variable domain (remainder filled in from reference TRBV7-2 and TRBJ2-2): GAGVSQSPSNKVTEKGKDVELRCDPISGHTALYWYRQSLGQGLEFLIYFQGNSAPDKSGLPSDRFSAERTGGSVSTLTIQRTQQEDSAVYLCASSLVRPANTGELFFGEGSRLTVL.

Comments on this clonotype: The conserved closing phenylalanine or tryptophan is absent in this CDR3, likely reflecting a read error. The chain carries TRBV27 and TRBJ1-2; D not resolved. V lost 7 bases and J lost 5, with 14 bases in between. Germline assignment: CDR1 MNHEY and CDR2 SMNVEV (reference sequence). The CDR3 has 13 amino acids. The CDR3 DNA reads TGTGCCAGCATGTATGCAGGCGGATATGGCTACACCTCC. Amino acids: CASMYAGGYGYTS.

This clonotype occurred a few times. The CDR3 reads CASSLLQGARTGELFF. The CDR3, as DNA: TGTGCCAGCAGTTTATTACAGGGGGCAAGGACCGGGGAGCTGTTTTTT. The gene calls are TRBV27 and TRBJ2-2; 9 bases align to TRBD1. CDR3 length: 16 residues. CDR1 and CDR2 from the germline V gene are MNHEY and SMNVEV (reference sequence). Losses at the gene ends were 1 base for V and 5 bases for J; bases not matched to a gene: 5.

The V gene is TRBV29-1, the J gene TRBJ2-3; possibly TRBD1 for D (6 bases). V was clipped by 3 bases and J by 4 bases, with 11 bases between them. Looked up from germline, CDR1 is SQVTM and CDR2 is ANQGSEA. The CDR3 covers 13 residues. Written as DNA, the CDR3 is TGCAGCGTTGACAGCAGGGGCGCAGATACGCAGTATTTT. This sequence encodes CSVDSRGADTQYF.

This clonotype was counted a few times. The J gene is TRBJ2-3, the V gene TRBV9; 9 nucleotides line up with TRBD2. Germline CDR1 SGDLS, CDR2 YYNGEE. This CDR3 comprises 15 residues. After removal of 7 bases from V and 6 bases from J, the junction contained 12 bases not matched to a gene. CDR3 DNA sequence: TGTGCCAGCTCCTGGACTAGCGCCAAAGAGGATACGCAGTATTTT. It codes for CASSWTSAKEDTQYF.

This clonotype was detected ten times or more. V is TRBV10-3 and J is TRBJ1-1; 9 bases agree with TRBD1. Germline CDR1 is ENHRY and CDR2 is SYGVKD. V gave up 4 bases and J gave up 5 bases; unmatched junction bases: 5. The CDR3 has 14 residues. The CDR3 reads CAISGRDRVTEAFF. The CDR3 DNA reads as TGTGCCATCAGTGGTAGGGACAGGGTGACTGAAGCTTTCTTT.

This clonotype was seen only a few times. The chain has TRBV7-8 and TRBJ2-3; D is unresolved. Between the trimmed V and J ends, which lost 6 bases and 6 bases, there was a span of 13 bases. Germline V gene data show CDR1 as SGHVS and CDR2 as FQNEAQ. This CDR3 spans 13 amino acids. CDR3 in DNA: TGTGCCAGCAGTTCCGTCTACGGGGATACGCAGTATTTT. Translating it yields CASSSVYGDTQYF.

The chain employs TRBV5-1 and TRBJ2-7; D tentatively reads TRBD1 or TRBD2 (5 bases each). The CDR3 length is 14 residues. Germline CDR1 SGHRS, CDR2 YFSETQ. Trimming took off 0 bases at V and 2 bases at J, with 9 bases between the two ends. CDR3 loop: CASSLEGEPYEQYF. CDR3 sequence (DNA): TGCGCCAGCAGCTTGGAAGGGGAGCCCTACGAGCAGTACTTC.

This clonotype was picked up many times. The chain employs TRBV10-3 and TRBJ1-2, with D unresolved. Between the trimmed V and J ends, which lost 10 bases and 8 bases, there was a span of 14 bases. The CDR3 extends over 11 amino acids. Germline lookup yields CDR1 ENHRY and CDR2 SYGVKD. This CDR3 reads CATNVGSGYTF. In DNA form, the CDR3 reads TGTGCCACCAATGTGGGGAGCGGCTACACCTTC.